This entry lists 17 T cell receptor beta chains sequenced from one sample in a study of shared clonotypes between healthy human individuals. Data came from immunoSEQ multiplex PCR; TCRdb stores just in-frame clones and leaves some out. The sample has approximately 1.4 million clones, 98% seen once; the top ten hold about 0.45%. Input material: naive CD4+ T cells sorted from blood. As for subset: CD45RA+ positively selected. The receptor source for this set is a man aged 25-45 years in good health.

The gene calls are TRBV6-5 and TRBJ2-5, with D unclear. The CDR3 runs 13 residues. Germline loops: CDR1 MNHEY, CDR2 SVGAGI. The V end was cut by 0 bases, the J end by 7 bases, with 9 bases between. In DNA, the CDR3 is TGTGCCAGCAGTTACTCTGGTTTAGGGACCCAGTACTTC. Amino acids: CASSYSGLGTQYF.

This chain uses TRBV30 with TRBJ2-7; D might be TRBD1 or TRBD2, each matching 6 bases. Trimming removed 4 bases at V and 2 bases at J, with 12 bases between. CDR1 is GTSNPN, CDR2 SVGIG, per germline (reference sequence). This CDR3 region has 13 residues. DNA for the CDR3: TGTGCCTGGAATGCGGGACAAACCTACGAGCAGTACTTC. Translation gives CAWNAGQTYEQYF.

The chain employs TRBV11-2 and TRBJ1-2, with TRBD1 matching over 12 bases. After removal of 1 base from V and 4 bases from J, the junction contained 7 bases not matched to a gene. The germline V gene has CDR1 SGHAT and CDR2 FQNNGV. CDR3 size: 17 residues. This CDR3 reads CASSLGPGQGAGYGYTF. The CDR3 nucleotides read TGTGCCAGCAGCTTAGGGCCGGGACAGGGGGCCGGCTATGGCTACACCTTC.

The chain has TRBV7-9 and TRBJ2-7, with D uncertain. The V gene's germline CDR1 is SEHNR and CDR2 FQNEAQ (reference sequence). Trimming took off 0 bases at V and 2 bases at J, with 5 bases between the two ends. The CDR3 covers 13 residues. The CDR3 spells CASSLASTYEQYF. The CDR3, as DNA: TGTGCCAGCAGCTTAGCCAGCACCTACGAGCAGTACTTC.

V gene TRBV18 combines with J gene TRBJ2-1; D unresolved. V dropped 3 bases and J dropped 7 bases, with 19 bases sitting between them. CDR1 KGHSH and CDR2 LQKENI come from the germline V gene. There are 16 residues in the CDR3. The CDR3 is CASSPGGQIPGNEQFF. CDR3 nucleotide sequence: TGTGCCAGCTCACCGGGTGGGCAGATTCCTGGGAATGAGCAGTTCTTC. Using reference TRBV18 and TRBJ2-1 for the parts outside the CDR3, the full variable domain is NAGVMQNPRHLVRRRGQEARLRCSPMKGHSHVYWYRQLPEEGLKFMVYLQKENIIDESGMPKERFSAEFPKEGPSILRIQQVVRGDSAAYFCASSPGGQIPGNEQFFGPGTRLTVL.

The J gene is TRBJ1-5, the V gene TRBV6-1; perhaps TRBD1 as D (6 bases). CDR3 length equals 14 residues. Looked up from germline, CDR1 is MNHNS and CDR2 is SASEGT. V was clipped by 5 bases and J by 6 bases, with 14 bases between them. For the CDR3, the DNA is TGTGCCAGCAGTAAAAACCAGGGGAGTCAGCCCCAGCATTTT. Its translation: CASSKNQGSQPQHF.

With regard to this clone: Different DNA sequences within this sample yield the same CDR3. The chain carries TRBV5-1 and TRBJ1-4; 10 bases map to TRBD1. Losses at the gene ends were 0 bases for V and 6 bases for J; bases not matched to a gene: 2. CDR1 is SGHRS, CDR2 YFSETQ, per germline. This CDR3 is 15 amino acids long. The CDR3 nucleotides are TGCGCCAGCAGCTTGGGAGGGACAGGGGATGAAAAACTGTTTTTT. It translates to CASSLGGTGDEKLFF.

Here the CDR3 reads CASSEFGTSSSGANVLTF. Written as DNA, the CDR3 is TGTGCCAGCAGTGAATTTGGGACGTCAAGCTCTGGGGCCAACGTCCTGACTTTC. The V call is TRBV6-1, the J call TRBJ2-6; D is possibly TRBD1 or TRBD2 (5 bases each). The germline V gene encodes CDR1 MNHNS and CDR2 SASEGT. The CDR3 has 18 residues. Trimming removed 2 bases from V and 0 bases from J, with 14 bases in between.

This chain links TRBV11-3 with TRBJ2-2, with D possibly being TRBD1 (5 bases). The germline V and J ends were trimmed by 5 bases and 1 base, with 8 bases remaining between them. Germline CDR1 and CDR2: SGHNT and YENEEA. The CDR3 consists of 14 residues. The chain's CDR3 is CASSKGQNTGELFF. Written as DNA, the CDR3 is TGTGCCAGCAGCAAAGGACAGAACACCGGGGAGCTGTTTTTT.

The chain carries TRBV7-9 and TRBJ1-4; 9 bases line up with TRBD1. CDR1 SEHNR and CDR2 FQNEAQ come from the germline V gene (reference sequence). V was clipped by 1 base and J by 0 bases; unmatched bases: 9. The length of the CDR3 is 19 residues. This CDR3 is CASSLVRPGTGSTNEKLFF. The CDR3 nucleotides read TGTGCCAGCAGCTTAGTCCGGCCCGGGACAGGGTCAACTAATGAAAAACTGTTTTTT.

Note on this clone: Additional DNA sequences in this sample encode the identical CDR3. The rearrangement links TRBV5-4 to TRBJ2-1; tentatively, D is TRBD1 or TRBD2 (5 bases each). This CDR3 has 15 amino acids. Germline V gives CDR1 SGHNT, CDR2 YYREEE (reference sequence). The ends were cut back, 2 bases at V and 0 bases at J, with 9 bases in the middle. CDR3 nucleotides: TGTGCCAGCAGCTTAGAGGGGAGCTCCTACAATGAGCAGTTCTTC. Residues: CASSLEGSSYNEQFF.

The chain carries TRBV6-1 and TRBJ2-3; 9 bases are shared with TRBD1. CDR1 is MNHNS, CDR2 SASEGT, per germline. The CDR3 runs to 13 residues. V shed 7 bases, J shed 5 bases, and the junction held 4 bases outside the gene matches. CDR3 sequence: CASKQGAGDTQYF. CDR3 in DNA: TGTGCCAGCAAACAGGGGGCGGGAGATACGCAGTATTTT.

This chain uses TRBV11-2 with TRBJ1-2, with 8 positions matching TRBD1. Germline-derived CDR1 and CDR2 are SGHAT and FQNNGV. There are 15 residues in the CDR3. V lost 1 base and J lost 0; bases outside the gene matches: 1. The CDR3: CASSLGQGSNYGYTF. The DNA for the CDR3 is TGTGCCAGCAGCTTAGGACAGGGGTCTAACTATGGCTACACCTTC.

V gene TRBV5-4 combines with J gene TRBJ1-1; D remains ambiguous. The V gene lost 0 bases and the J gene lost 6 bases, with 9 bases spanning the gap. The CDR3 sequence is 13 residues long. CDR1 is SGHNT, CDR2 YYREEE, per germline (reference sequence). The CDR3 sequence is CASSLATFSEAFF. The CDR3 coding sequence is TGTGCCAGCAGCTTGGCGACTTTTTCTGAAGCTTTCTTT. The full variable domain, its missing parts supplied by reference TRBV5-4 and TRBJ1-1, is ETGVTQSPTHLIKTRGQQVTLRCSSQSGHNTVSWYQQALGQGPQFIFQYYREEENGRGNFPPRFSGLQFPNYSSELNVNALELDDSALYLCASSLATFSEAFFGQGTRLTVV.

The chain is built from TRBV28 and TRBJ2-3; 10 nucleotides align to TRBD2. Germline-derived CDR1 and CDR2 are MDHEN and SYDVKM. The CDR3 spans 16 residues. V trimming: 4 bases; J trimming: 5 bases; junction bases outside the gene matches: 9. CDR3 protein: CASSSLQREGRDTQYF. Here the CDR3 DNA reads TGTGCCAGCAGTTCCTTACAGCGGGAGGGCCGAGATACGCAGTATTTT.

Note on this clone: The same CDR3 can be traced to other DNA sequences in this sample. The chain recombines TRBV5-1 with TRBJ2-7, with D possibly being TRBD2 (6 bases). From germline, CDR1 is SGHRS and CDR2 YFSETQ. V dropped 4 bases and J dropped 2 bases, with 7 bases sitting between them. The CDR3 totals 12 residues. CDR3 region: CASSGGTYEQYF. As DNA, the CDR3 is TGCGCCAGCAGCGGAGGGACCTACGAGCAGTACTTC.

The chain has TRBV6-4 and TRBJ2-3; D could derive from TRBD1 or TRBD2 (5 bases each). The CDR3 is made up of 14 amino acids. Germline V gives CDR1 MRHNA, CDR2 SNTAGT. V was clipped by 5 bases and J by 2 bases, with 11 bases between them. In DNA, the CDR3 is TGTGCCAGCAGTCAGGACGGGGCCACAGATACGCAGTATTTT. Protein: CASSQDGATDTQYF.